A selection of T cell receptor beta chains follows, all from one sample in a study of shared clonotypes between healthy human individuals. Produced via immunoSEQ multiplex PCR; TCRdb's table is partial and in-frame only. This sample has under 1 million clones, with about 97% found just once. The material sequenced was naive CD8+ T cells sorted from blood. Receptor source: a man aged 25 to 40 in good health. Each CDR3 is given with its conserved first and last residue. Each record gives: V gene, D gene, clone size, J gene, CDR3 DNA, CDR3 protein. The D gene is left open where the match is weak. Size tells how often a clone was seen (once, few, many) or the class of an expanded clone, and some rows leave it out.

v_gene: TRBV11-2
d_gene: TRBD2
abundance: -
j_gene: TRBJ2-1
CDR3nt: TGTGCCAGCAGCTTACTAGCGGGAGGGATATACAATGAGCAGTTCTTC
CDR3aa: CASSLLAGGIYNEQFF

v_gene: TRBV27
d_gene: -
abundance: -
j_gene: TRBJ2-7
CDR3nt: TGTGCCAGCAGTTTATCTGCTAGCTACGAGCAGTACTTC
CDR3aa: CASSLSASYEQYF

v_gene: TRBV9
d_gene: -
abundance: -
j_gene: TRBJ2-7
CDR3nt: TGTGCCAGCAGCGTAGTTATGGGGGGCGAGCAGTACTTC
CDR3aa: CASSVVMGGEQYF

v_gene: TRBV2
d_gene: -
abundance: -
j_gene: TRBJ1-3
CDR3nt: TGTGCCGTACTACAGTACTCTGGAAACACCATATATTTT
CDR3aa: CAVLQYSGNTIYF

v_gene: TRBV5-1
d_gene: TRBD1
abundance: once
j_gene: TRBJ2-7
CDR3nt: TGCGCCAGCAGCTTGGCAGCCCCCCCGGGACAGGGAGGCGAGCAGTACTTC
CDR3aa: CASSLAAPPGQGGEQYF

v_gene: TRBV7-7
d_gene: -
abundance: -
j_gene: TRBJ2-2
CDR3nt: TGTGCTAGCAGCCCGACTTCAACGACCGGGGAGCTGTTTTTT
CDR3aa: CASSPTSTTGELFF

v_gene: TRBV7-8
d_gene: TRBD1
abundance: once
j_gene: TRBJ1-1
CDR3nt: TGTGCCAGCAGCTCTGGGACAGTTTACACTGAAGCTTTCTTT
CDR3aa: CASSSGTVYTEAFF

v_gene: TRBV4-3
d_gene: -
abundance: -
j_gene: TRBJ2-1
CDR3nt: TGCGCCAGCAGCCAAGATCAAAGGCAGGCCTACAATGAGCAGTTCTTC
CDR3aa: CASSQDQRQAYNEQFF

v_gene: TRBV5-4
d_gene: -
abundance: -
j_gene: TRBJ2-1
CDR3nt: TGTGCCAGCAGCTTGTACGCTACGGGGGCCAATGAGCAGTTCTTC
CDR3aa: CASSLYATGANEQFF

v_gene: TRBV6-5
d_gene: -
abundance: -
j_gene: TRBJ2-7
CDR3nt: TGTGCCAGCAGTCCTTACGAACAGGGCTGGCACGAGCAGTACTTC
CDR3aa: CASSPYEQGWHEQYF

v_gene: TRBV19
d_gene: -
abundance: -
j_gene: TRBJ1-5
CDR3nt: TGTGCCAGTAGTATAGCCCCTCCAAGCAATCAGCCCCAGCATTTT
CDR3aa: CASSIAPPSNQPQHF

v_gene: TRBV11-1
d_gene: TRBD1
abundance: -
j_gene: TRBJ2-7
CDR3nt: TGTGCCAGCAGCGTCGGGACAGGGGGCTTTTACGAGCAGTACTTC
CDR3aa: CASSVGTGGFYEQYF

v_gene: TRBV16
d_gene: -
abundance: -
j_gene: TRBJ2-5
CDR3nt: TGTGCCAGCAGCCACAACCAAGAGACCCAGTACTTC
CDR3aa: CASSHNQETQYF

v_gene: TRBV15
d_gene: -
abundance: -
j_gene: TRBJ1-4
CDR3nt: TGTGCCACCAGCAGTGTCGGGTCTGGGAGTGAAAAACTGTTTTTT
CDR3aa: CATSSVGSGSEKLFF

v_gene: TRBV7-8
d_gene: -
abundance: -
j_gene: TRBJ2-1
CDR3nt: TGTGCCAGCAGCTTAGGTCCGAGCCCCTACAATGAGCAGTTCTTC
CDR3aa: CASSLGPSPYNEQFF

v_gene: TRBV5-4
d_gene: -
abundance: -
j_gene: TRBJ2-7
CDR3nt: TGTGCCACCAGCACCGTTGGACTGAGCTACGAGCAGTACTTC
CDR3aa: CATSTVGLSYEQYF

v_gene: TRBV7-8
d_gene: TRBD2
abundance: -
j_gene: TRBJ2-7
CDR3nt: TGTGCCAGCAGCCCTTGGACTAGCGGGACCACCTACGAGCAGTACTTC
CDR3aa: CASSPWTSGTTYEQYF

v_gene: TRBV29-1
d_gene: -
abundance: -
j_gene: TRBJ2-5
CDR3nt: TGCAGCGTCCCCGGTACGGGGCGAGAGACCCAGTACTTC
CDR3aa: CSVPGTGRETQYF

v_gene: TRBV4-1
d_gene: -
abundance: -
j_gene: TRBJ2-2
CDR3nt: TGCGCCAGCAGCCAAGGGACCCACACCGGGGAGCTGTTTTTT
CDR3aa: CASSQGTHTGELFF

v_gene: TRBV19
d_gene: TRBD2
abundance: -
j_gene: TRBJ2-7
CDR3nt: TGTGCCAGTAGCGGACTAGCGGGAGGGCTGAACGAGCAGTACTTC
CDR3aa: CASSGLAGGLNEQYF

v_gene: TRBV9
d_gene: -
abundance: -
j_gene: TRBJ1-5
CDR3nt: TGTGCCAGCAGCGTAGGAGGAGGGAATCAGCCCCAGCATTTT
CDR3aa: CASSVGGGNQPQHF

v_gene: TRBV7-9
d_gene: -
abundance: -
j_gene: TRBJ2-7
CDR3nt: TGTGCCAGCAGCCCTCGGGATTCACCATCTAAGTACTTC
CDR3aa: CASSPRDSPSKYF

v_gene: TRBV10-3
d_gene: -
abundance: -
j_gene: TRBJ2-1
CDR3nt: TGTGCCATCAGTGAGAACAATGAGCAGTTCTTC
CDR3aa: CAISENNEQFF

v_gene: TRBV7-9
d_gene: -
abundance: -
j_gene: TRBJ2-1
CDR3nt: TGTGCCAGCAGCCCCCGGGATGCGGAGGGTCTTGAGCAGTTCTTC
CDR3aa: CASSPRDAEGLEQFF

v_gene: TRBV5-1
d_gene: -
abundance: -
j_gene: TRBJ1-4
CDR3nt: TGCGCCAGCAGCTTGGTCCCGACGGATCGGACTAATGAAAAACTGTTTTTT
CDR3aa: CASSLVPTDRTNEKLFF

v_gene: TRBV5-5
d_gene: -
abundance: -
j_gene: TRBJ1-2
CDR3nt: TGTGCCAGCAGCACGAGGAGACAGGATAACTATGGCTACACCTTC
CDR3aa: CASSTRRQDNYGYTF

v_gene: TRBV5-4
d_gene: -
abundance: -
j_gene: TRBJ2-3
CDR3nt: TGTGCCAGCAGCCAGCAGGCGGGTGCGGGAGATACGCAGTATTTT
CDR3aa: CASSQQAGAGDTQYF

v_gene: TRBV7-9
d_gene: -
abundance: -
j_gene: TRBJ2-2
CDR3nt: TGTGCCAGCAGCTTAGGCTCCCGCACGAACACCGGGGAGCTGTTTTTT
CDR3aa: CASSLGSRTNTGELFF

v_gene: TRBV25-1
d_gene: TRBD1
abundance: -
j_gene: TRBJ2-7
CDR3nt: TGTGCCAGCAGACAGGGGGCCTACGAGCAGTACTTC
CDR3aa: CASRQGAYEQYF

v_gene: TRBV7-2
d_gene: -
abundance: -
j_gene: TRBJ2-7
CDR3nt: TGTGCCAGCAGCCCTAACAGGGTTAGTTACGAGCAGTACTTC
CDR3aa: CASSPNRVSYEQYF

v_gene: TRBV25-1
d_gene: TRBD1
abundance: -
j_gene: TRBJ2-1
CDR3nt: TGTGCCAGCAGTGAGTCGTGGGGACAGGGGAATGAGCAGTTCTTC
CDR3aa: CASSESWGQGNEQFF

v_gene: TRBV6-6
d_gene: -
abundance: -
j_gene: TRBJ2-1
CDR3nt: TGTGCCAGCAGCCCCGGGTGGGGGCAGTTCTTC
CDR3aa: CASSPGWGQFF

v_gene: TRBV4-3
d_gene: -
abundance: once
j_gene: TRBJ1-4
CDR3nt: TGCGCCAGCAGCCGAGGGAAGGAAAAACTGTTTTTT
CDR3aa: CASSRGKEKLFF

v_gene: TRBV28
d_gene: -
abundance: -
j_gene: TRBJ2-1
CDR3nt: TGTGCCAGCAGTTTAATTGTTCTCAGCCCCAATGAGCAGTTCTTC
CDR3aa: CASSLIVLSPNEQFF

v_gene: TRBV7-2
d_gene: -
abundance: -
j_gene: TRBJ1-1
CDR3nt: TGTGCCAGCAGCTTAGGTCCGGGGATGAACACTGAAGCTTTCTTT
CDR3aa: CASSLGPGMNTEAFF

v_gene: TRBV29-1
d_gene: -
abundance: once
j_gene: TRBJ2-7
CDR3nt: TGCAGCGTTACCCAGGGTGGTTTCTCCGAGCAGTACTTC
CDR3aa: CSVTQGGFSEQYF

v_gene: TRBV10-3
d_gene: -
abundance: -
j_gene: TRBJ1-2
CDR3nt: TGTGCCATCAGTGATCAGGGACGGAACTATGGCTACACCTTC
CDR3aa: CAISDQGRNYGYTF

v_gene: TRBV2
d_gene: TRBD2
abundance: -
j_gene: TRBJ2-1
CDR3nt: TGTGCCAGCATCGGACTAGCGGGAGGTCTCCTCTACAATGAGCAGTTCTTC
CDR3aa: CASIGLAGGLLYNEQFF

v_gene: TRBV19
d_gene: -
abundance: -
j_gene: TRBJ2-1
CDR3nt: TGTGCCAGTAGCCAACCTTGGAATGAGCAGTTCTTC
CDR3aa: CASSQPWNEQFF

v_gene: TRBV19
d_gene: TRBD1
abundance: -
j_gene: TRBJ2-1
CDR3nt: TGTGCCAGTAGTAGACAGGGGGTGGTGGAGCAGTTCTTC
CDR3aa: CASSRQGVVEQFF

v_gene: TRBV19
d_gene: -
abundance: -
j_gene: TRBJ2-7
CDR3nt: TGTGCCAGTAGTATCCGGGACATTTACGAGCAGTACTTC
CDR3aa: CASSIRDIYEQYF

v_gene: TRBV4-2
d_gene: TRBD1
abundance: -
j_gene: TRBJ2-1
CDR3nt: TGTGCCAGCAGCCAAGCGGGACAGGGACTCCTTTACAATGAGCAGTTCTTC
CDR3aa: CASSQAGQGLLYNEQFF

v_gene: TRBV27
d_gene: -
abundance: -
j_gene: TRBJ2-7
CDR3nt: TGTGCCAGCAGACGAGGGGGACTTAGCTCCTACGAGCAGTACTTC
CDR3aa: CASRRGGLSSYEQYF

v_gene: TRBV4-1
d_gene: -
abundance: -
j_gene: TRBJ2-3
CDR3nt: TGCGCCAGCAGCCGACGGAGCACAGATACGCAGTATTTT
CDR3aa: CASSRRSTDTQYF

v_gene: TRBV7-9
d_gene: -
abundance: once
j_gene: TRBJ2-5
CDR3nt: TGTGCCAGCACCGAACCCGGGTTTCAAGAGACCCAGTACTTC
CDR3aa: CASTEPGFQETQYF

v_gene: TRBV7-8
d_gene: -
abundance: -
j_gene: TRBJ2-5
CDR3nt: TGTGCCAGCAGCTTAGGGCCCCCGGTACCCCAAGAGACCCAGTACTTC
CDR3aa: CASSLGPPVPQETQYF

v_gene: TRBV27
d_gene: TRBD1
abundance: -
j_gene: TRBJ2-5
CDR3nt: TGTGCCAGCAGTCCCCGGGACAGGACAGAGACCCAGTACTTC
CDR3aa: CASSPRDRTETQYF

v_gene: TRBV21-1
d_gene: -
abundance: -
j_gene: TRBJ2-6
CDR3nt: TGTGCCAGCAGCGACCTGAGGGTCTGTGGGGCCAACGTCCTGACTTTC
CDR3aa: CASSDLRVCGANVLTF

v_gene: TRBV4-1
d_gene: TRBD2
abundance: -
j_gene: TRBJ2-1
CDR3nt: TGCGCCAGCAGCAAAGGGCTAGCGGGAATCGATGAGCAGTTCTTC
CDR3aa: CASSKGLAGIDEQFF